This TCR beta chain stems from a study of shared clonotypes between healthy human individuals. Study in general: The donor pool was made up of a couple of women and three men aged 18 to 49.

Study results and caveats: Investigators expected sequencing depth to affect clonotype sharing among donors.

CDR3 length: 15 amino acids. Germline CDR1 MNHEY, CDR2 SVGAGI. With 2 bases removed from V and 2 bases from J, the gap between germline ends came to 13 bases. Sequencing used immunoSEQ multiplex PCR; TCRdb keeps in-frame clones, though not all of them. The sample holds 850,000 to 1,200,000 clones, 75% seen once. This clone was detected only a few times. Antigen specificity is unknown. Within the sample, other DNA sequences also encode this same CDR3. The rearrangement uses TRBV6-5 and TRBJ2-7; D perhaps matches TRBD2 (7 bases). Sequencing input: memory CD4+ T cells sorted from blood. Specified subset: CD45RA-negative fraction. The receptor was isolated from a young man in good health. The CDR3 here is CASSYRAGAPYEQYF. CDR3 nucleotides: TGTGCCAGCAGTTACCGCGCGGGGGCTCCCTACGAGCAGTACTTC.